A single sample gave rise to the 28 T cell receptor beta chains below, sequenced in a study of identical twins. TCRdb called the 5' RACE reads again in MiXCR, with one record for every CDR3 protein. The sample includes about 690,000 distinct CDR3 sequences, approximately 6.1% of them seen just once. Sequencing was performed on naive T cells sorted from blood. The receptors come from a man aged 18 to 30 in good health.

This clonotype was observed a few times. The V gene is TRBV20-1, the J gene TRBJ2-3; D is perhaps TRBD2 (6 bases). V was clipped by 5 bases and J by 4 bases, with 19 bases between them. CDR1 and CDR2 from the germline V gene are DFQATT and SNEGSKA (reference sequence). This CDR3 contains 15 residues. The CDR3 spells CSAPGLRKVSDTQYF. In DNA, the CDR3 is TGCAGTGCTCCGGGACTCAGGAAAGTTTCAGATACGCAGTATTTT.

In its sample, this clonotype was seen a few times. The rearrangement links TRBV4-3 to TRBJ2-3; D uncertain. This CDR3 is built from 14 residues. Germline CDR1 reads LGHNA; CDR2 reads YSLEER. V shed 5 bases and J shed 0 bases, with 9 bases lying between them. This CDR3 reads CASSGERSTDTQYF. Written as DNA, the CDR3 is TGCGCCAGCAGCGGAGAACGGAGCACAGATACGCAGTATTTT.

The chain couples TRBV25-1 to TRBJ2-7; 9 bases fit TRBD1. CDR1 MGHDK and CDR2 SYGVNS come from the germline V gene. V lost 8 bases, J lost 5 bases, and 7 bases stayed unmatched. The CDR3 length is 13 residues. CDR3 sequence: CASGGTGNHEQYF. The CDR3 DNA reads TGTGCCAGCGGAGGGACAGGGAACCACGAGCAGTACTTC.

This clonotype was counted between two and nine times. The chain uses TRBV20-1 and TRBJ2-7, with 7 bases identical to TRBD2. CDR1 and CDR2 from the germline V gene are DFQATT and SNEGSKA (reference sequence). V dropped 5 bases and J dropped 6; count of bases not matched to a gene: 13. This CDR3 comprises 14 residues. CDR3 sequence: CSAWGGEAKAEQYF. CDR3 in DNA: TGCAGTGCTTGGGGGGGAGAAGCAAAAGCCGAGCAGTACTTC.

This chain joins TRBV6-5 and TRBJ2-1, with D possibly being TRBD1 or TRBD2 (5 bases each). Between the trimmed V and J ends, which lost 2 bases and 12 bases, there was a span of 14 bases. The V gene's germline CDR1 is MNHEY and CDR2 SVGAGI. The CDR3 loop spans 13 amino acids. The CDR3 coding sequence is TGTGCCAGCAGTTACGAGAGGGGCCGGTGGCAGTTCTTC. Its translation is CASSYERGRWQFF.

This chain links TRBV6-2 or TRBV6-3 with TRBJ2-1; D unclear. Trimming took 5 bases from V and 9 from J, leaving 17 bases between them. This CDR3 is built from 14 residues. Germline loops: CDR1 MNHEY, CDR2 SVGEGT. The CDR3 bases are TGTGCCAGCAGTCCGCTGATCCTGACGGGTGAGCAGTTCTTC. Translated, it gives CASSPLILTGEQFF.

This clonotype was counted at least ten times. This chain links TRBV12-3 or TRBV12-4 with TRBJ2-7; unclear D gene. V was cut by 9 bases and J by 4 bases, with 13 bases left in between. CDR3 length: 12 residues. The CDR3 coding sequence is TGTGCCAGTGGAGTGGGCTCATACGAGCAGTACTTC. This encodes CASGVGSYEQYF.

The chain combines TRBV20-1 with TRBJ2-1; possible D gene TRBD2, 6 bases. Germline CDR1 reads DFQATT; CDR2 reads SNEGSKA (reference sequence). The CDR3 runs 15 residues. V was pared by 2 bases and J by 7 bases, with 18 bases between. The DNA for the CDR3 is TGCAGTGCTAGACCGCTTCATCTGGCGGGAAATGAGCAGTTCTTC. This codes for CSARPLHLAGNEQFF.

There are many counts of this clonotype. The chain recombines TRBV5-1 with TRBJ2-7; 8 bases fit TRBD1. The CDR3 has 14 amino acids. Unmatched junction bases numbered 2, after V lost 3 bases and J lost 0 bases. The germline V gene encodes CDR1 SGHRS and CDR2 YFSETQ. The CDR3 is CASSSGTGSYEQYF. DNA for the CDR3: TGCGCCAGCAGCTCCGGGACAGGCTCCTACGAGCAGTACTTC.

In this sample, this clonotype turned up many times. The genes are TRBV7-2 and TRBJ1-3; D remains ambiguous. This CDR3 has 15 residues. The germline V gene encodes CDR1 SGHTA and CDR2 FQGNSA. Trimming removed 1 base at V and 0 bases at J, with 7 bases between. Written as DNA, the CDR3 is TGTGCCAGCAGCTTAGGTCACAGCTCTGGAAACACCATATATTTT. This sequence encodes CASSLGHSSGNTIYF.

Remarks on this clonotype: With a much larger clone just one base away, this may be a read error. The chain carries TRBV5-1 and TRBJ2-1; unclear D gene. Trimming removed 2 bases at V and 0 bases at J, with 9 bases between. The CDR3 spans 15 residues. CDR1 is SGHRS, CDR2 YFSETQ, per germline. CDR3 bases: TGCGCCAGCAGCTTTGACACCCTCTCCTACAATGAGCAGTTCTTC. It yields the protein CASSFDTLSYNEQFF.

This clonotype was recorded a few times. V usage is TRBV5-4 and J usage is TRBJ1-2; D is unclear. The CDR3 consists of 12 residues. Between the trimmed V and J ends, which lost 3 bases and 7 bases, there was a span of 10 bases. Germline CDR1 is SGHNT and CDR2 is YYREEE (reference sequence). The CDR3 loop is CASSWSEGGYTF. DNA for the CDR3: TGTGCCAGCAGCTGGTCGGAGGGTGGCTACACCTTC.

Many counts were recorded for this clonotype. The chain couples TRBV19 to TRBJ2-5, with D possibly matching TRBD2 (5 bases). The ends were cut back, 5 bases at V and 2 bases at J, with 15 bases in the middle. This CDR3 is built from 15 residues. Germline CDR1 is LNHDA and CDR2 is SQIVND (reference sequence). CDR3 in DNA: TGTGCCAGTAGTTTAGTAGCGCGACGACAAGAGACCCAGTACTTC. It is translated as CASSLVARRQETQYF. The complete variable domain, with remaining parts taken from reference TRBV19 and TRBJ2-5, reads DGGITQSPKYLFRKEGQNVTLSCEQNLNHDAMYWYRQDPGQGLRLIYYSQIVNDFQKGDIAEGYSVSREKKESFPLTVTSAQKNPTAFYLCASSLVARRQETQYFGPGTRLLVL.

In this sample, this clonotype turned up a few times. J is TRBJ2-1 and V is TRBV5-5; TRBD2 is a possible D gene (5 bases). The CDR3 loop spans 17 amino acids. Germline CDR1 is SGHKS and CDR2 is YYEKEE (reference sequence). Trimming stripped 4 bases from V and 0 bases from J, with 17 bases between. In DNA, the CDR3 is TGTGCCAGCAGCGCCGAACTAGTTCCGAGCTCCTACAATGAGCAGTTCTTC. It translates to CASSAELVPSSYNEQFF.

This clonotype has a single count. This chain uses TRBV12-5 with TRBJ2-3; D gene unclear. Deletions cut 6 bases from V and 3 bases from J, with 7 bases between. The CDR3 contains 12 residues. In germline, CDR1 is LGHNT, CDR2 FRNRAP. In DNA form, the CDR3 reads TGTGCTAGTGGCCCCCAGACAGATACGCAGTATTTT. It encodes CASGPQTDTQYF.

This clonotype has at least ten counts. J is TRBJ2-3 and V is TRBV27; D is unclear. Deletions cut 4 bases from V and 6 bases from J, with 11 bases between. This CDR3 is 13 amino acids long. Germline CDR1 is MNHEY and CDR2 is SMNVEV (reference sequence). This CDR3 reads CASSSPLRDTQYF. The CDR3 nucleotides read TGTGCCAGCAGTTCCCCCCTGAGGGATACGCAGTATTTT.

This clonotype was detected ten times or more. The chain joins TRBV4-1 to TRBJ2-4; D is perhaps TRBD2 (5 bases). CDR1 and CDR2 (germline): MGHRA, YSYEKL. The CDR3 sequence is 15 residues long. V gave up 1 base and J gave up 4 bases, with 11 bases separating them. CDR3 in DNA: TGCGCCAGCAGCCAAGTCGGTCTAGCTAAAAACATTCAGTACTTC. Encoded protein: CASSQVGLAKNIQYF.

This sequence joins TRBV3-1 and TRBJ2-6; D uncertain. Per germline, CDR1 LGHDT and CDR2 YNNKEL (reference sequence). The V end lost 2 bases, the J end lost 4 bases, and 15 bases lay between the germline ends. The CDR3 sequence is 17 residues long. CDR3 bases: TGTGCCAGCAGCCAAAATGTGGTAGGGTCCGGGGCCAACGTCCTGACTTTC. The encoded protein is CASSQNVVGSGANVLTF. The entire variable domain, with the rest obtained from reference TRBV3-1 and TRBJ2-6, is as follows: DTAVSQTPKYLVTQMGNDKSIKCEQNLGHDTMYWYKQDSKKFLKIMFSYNNKELIINETVPNRFSPKSPDKAHLNLHINSLELGDSAVYFCASSQNVVGSGANVLTFGAGSRLTVL.

This clonotype was recorded many times. The genes are TRBV11-2 and TRBJ2-1, with 9 bases that match TRBD2. The length of the CDR3 is 19 residues. V was pared by 2 bases and J by 8 bases, with 19 bases of the junction left unmatched. CDR1 SGHAT and CDR2 FQNNGV come from the germline V gene. CDR3 DNA sequence: TGTGCCAGCAGCTTAAATCTCTATAGTCCTAGCGGGAAGGCCGATGAGCAGTTCTTC. It encodes CASSLNLYSPSGKADEQFF.

This clonotype was counted many times. The chain joins TRBV27 to TRBJ2-7; D call uncertain. Germline V gene sequence: CDR1 MNHEY, CDR2 SMNVEV (reference sequence). V lost 2 bases and J lost 1, with 21 bases in between. The CDR3 is 18 amino acids. CDR3 region: CASSLRATANTWSYEQYF. CDR3 DNA sequence: TGTGCCAGCAGTTTAAGGGCGACTGCTAATACGTGGTCCTACGAGCAGTACTTC.

This clonotype was seen many times. The chain combines TRBV9 with TRBJ2-2; no definite D call. The CDR3 spans 14 residues. Trimming pared 0 bases from V and 1 base from J, leaving 4 bases between. The germline V gene encodes CDR1 SGDLS and CDR2 YYNGEE. The CDR3 here is CASSVGGNTGELFF. In DNA, the CDR3 is TGTGCCAGCAGCGTAGGTGGGAACACCGGGGAGCTGTTTTTT.

There are a few counts of this clonotype. The chain links TRBV7-9 to TRBJ2-3, with a possible D match to TRBD1 (7 bases). The CDR3 contains 13 residues. CDR1 and CDR2 (germline): SEHNR, FQNEAQ (reference sequence). Trimming stripped 6 bases from V and 8 bases from J, with 15 bases between. The CDR3 DNA is TGTGCCAGCAGGTCAGGGGGGCCCGGTACGCAGTATTTT. Translated: CASRSGGPGTQYF. Full variable domain (outside the CDR3, taken from reference TRBV7-9 and TRBJ2-3): DTGVSQNPRHKITKRGQNVTFRCDPISEHNRLYWYRQTLGQGPEFLTYFQNEAQLEKSRLLSDRFSAERPKGSFSTLEIQRTEQGDSAMYLCASRSGGPGTQYFGPGTRLTVL.

At least ten counts were recorded for this clonotype. The genes are TRBV10-3 and TRBJ2-1; 13 bases are a match to TRBD2. The CDR3 runs 16 residues. Germline CDR1 and CDR2: ENHRY and SYGVKD. The ends lost 5 bases at V and 7 bases at J; junction bases unmatched: 8. The chain's CDR3 is CAISLGLAGVGNEQFF. The CDR3 nucleotides are TGTGCCATCAGTCTCGGACTAGCGGGAGTAGGTAATGAGCAGTTCTTC.

This chain links TRBV20-1 with TRBJ2-1; TRBD2 matches at 10 bases. V dropped 0 bases and J dropped 4; count of bases not matched to a gene: 6. Germline V gene sequence: CDR1 DFQATT, CDR2 SNEGSKA (reference sequence). The CDR3 loop spans 16 amino acids. The CDR3 bases are TGCAGTGCTAGAGAAGAAGCGGGAGGGCCTTACAATGAGCAGTTCTTC. Translated: CSAREEAGGPYNEQFF.

Many counts were recorded for this clonotype. The CDR3 bases are TGCAGTGCTAGAGATGGACTAAGAGAGGCCAAAAACATTCAGTACTTC. Residues: CSARDGLREAKNIQYF. The chain couples TRBV20-1 to TRBJ2-4; possible D gene TRBD2, 6 bases. This CDR3 spans 16 amino acids. Germline CDR1 and CDR2: DFQATT and SNEGSKA (reference sequence). Trimming took 0 bases from V and 1 from J, leaving 13 bases between them.

In this sample, this clonotype turned up many times. This chain connects TRBV6-2 or TRBV6-3 to TRBJ2-7; 9 positions agree with TRBD2. J was trimmed by 1 base and V by 2 bases; bases with no gene match: 6. Germline CDR1 MNHEY, CDR2 SVGEGT. The CDR3 loop spans 16 amino acids. CDR3 amino acids: CASSYSPGLASYEQYF. CDR3 DNA: TGTGCCAGCAGTTACAGTCCGGGACTAGCATCCTACGAGCAGTACTTC.

The V and J genes are TRBV21-1 and TRBJ2-5. TRBV21-1 counts as a pseudogene. CDR3 length equals 14 residues. The CDR3, as DNA: TGTGCCAGCAGCCCACTTAAGCTGCAAGAGACCCAGTACTTC. Translated, it gives CASSPLKLQETQYF.

In this sample, this clonotype turned up many times. The chain joins TRBV19 to TRBJ1-1; D unclear. Germline V CDR1 and CDR2: LNHDA, SQIVND (reference sequence). The length of the CDR3 is 12 residues. Deletions cut 3 bases from V and 5 bases from J, with 7 bases between. The CDR3, as DNA: TGTGCCAGTAGTATCGGAGCGACTGAAGCTTTCTTT. Translated, it gives CASSIGATEAFF.